The T cell receptor (beta chain) described here comes from a study of T cell responses to AZD1222 COVID-19 vaccine. The overall study: Second doses at about 4 or about 12 weeks were pooled.

This clone has only one observation. Antigen specificity is unknown. Profiling relied on immunoSEQ multiplex PCR, and the TCRdb table lists in-frame clones only, not all of them. Of some 150,000 clones listed, approximately 90% are singletons. Broader study findings: Dominant CD4 TCR responses targeted spike regions 160-218 and 743-854. Clonal diversity was possibly underestimated, and the donors were mostly white British, with more females. Spike-specific TCR repertoires showed rising breadth and depth after two AZD1222 doses.

V lost 2 bases and J lost 5; bases outside the gene matches: 12. The CDR3 spans 16 residues. Germline V CDR1 and CDR2: SGDLS, YYNGEE. The receptor comes from an adult in good health. V gene TRBV9 combines with J gene TRBJ2-5; 7 positions match TRBD2. Specimen: peripheral blood, collected on day 0 of AZD1222 vaccination. The CDR3 region is CASSVGARESVETQYF. CDR3 coding DNA: TGTGCCAGCAGCGTCGGGGCGCGGGAGTCAGTCGAGACCCAGTACTTC.